Here is one T cell receptor (beta chain) with its context. Its target is unknown. This sample is part of a study of cytomegalovirus exposure and HLA in healthy donors. Findings and caveats of the study: The likely origin of a cluster of highly shared sequence variants was a sequencing artifact. Fewer N-insertions (relative to the approximately 670-donor mean) were reportedly seen in an Asian-associated ancestry cluster in a later analysis.

The PCR employed 60 Vbeta primers together with 13 Jbeta primers. Profiled with immunoSEQ multiplex PCR; TCRdb holds only in-frame clones, not every one. The repertoire includes over 100,000 clones, 55% to 80% of them detected once, and less than 5% sits in the top ten. The sequencing input was PBMCs. This receptor was taken from a human donor in good health.

The CDR3 sequence: CASSQPQGSGNQPQHF. In DNA form, the CDR3 reads TGCGCCAGCAGCCAACCTCAGGGGTCGGGCAATCAGCCCCAGCATTTT. The chain links TRBV4-1 to TRBJ1-5, with D maybe TRBD1 (6 bases). The CDR3 is 16 amino acids. CDR1 and CDR2 (germline): MGHRA, YSYEKL. V was pared by 2 bases and J by 2 bases, with 13 bases between.